One and the same sample provided the 24 T cell receptor beta chains below, sequenced in a study of shared clonotypes between healthy human individuals. CD45RO-negative, CCR7-selected cells formed the naive CD8 fraction, which excluded terminally differentiated effector memory CD45RA+ cells. Assay used: immunoSEQ multiplex PCR; TCRdb lists only in-frame clones, some missing. The table records about 2 million clones, roughly 94% of them present only once. The material sequenced was naive CD8+ T cells sorted from blood. These receptors originate from a man younger than 30 in good health.

This sequence joins TRBV4-1 and TRBJ1-1; D might be TRBD1 (6 bases). V was shortened by 1 base and J by 7 bases, with 13 bases between the two germline ends. Germline lookup yields CDR1 MGHRA and CDR2 YSYEKL. The CDR3 covers 14 residues. The CDR3 DNA sequence: TGCGCCAGCAGCCAAGTCAGGGGACATGATGAAGCTTTCTTT. It codes for CASSQVRGHDEAFF.

The chain employs TRBV7-6 and TRBJ2-7, with 16 bases identical to TRBD2. With 4 bases clipped from V and 2 bases from J, the junction kept 5 bases outside the gene matches. CDR3 length: 17 residues. Germline CDR1 SGHVS, CDR2 FNYEAQ. The CDR3 sequence is CASSSGLAGGPPYEQYF. The CDR3 DNA reads as TGTGCCAGCAGCTCGGGACTAGCGGGAGGGCCCCCCTACGAGCAGTACTTC.

With respect to this clone: Other DNA variants within this sample encode the same CDR3. The J gene is TRBJ2-2, the V gene TRBV29-1; no firm D call. Germline assignment: CDR1 SQVTM and CDR2 ANQGSEA. CDR3 length equals 11 residues. Trimming cost V 6 bases and J 6 bases, with 8 bases left between them. CDR3 in amino acids: CSVPGPGELFF. Here the CDR3 DNA reads TGCAGCGTCCCAGGACCCGGGGAGCTGTTTTTT.

This clone has a single count. The chain employs TRBV28 and TRBJ2-7; D unclear. V was cut by 4 bases and J by 2 bases, with 6 bases left in between. Germline V gene lookup returns CDR1 MDHEN and CDR2 SYDVKM. The CDR3 totals 12 residues. DNA of the CDR3: TGTGCCAGCAGTTATCGAACCTACGAGCAGTACTTC. Translated: CASSYRTYEQYF.

The CDR3 sequence: CASSSGGEPYEQYF. The CDR3 bases are TGTGCCAGCAGCTCGGGCGGGGAGCCCTACGAGCAGTACTTC. This sequence joins TRBV5-6 and TRBJ2-7; a weak D match, TRBD2 (6 bases). The CDR3 has 14 residues. From germline, CDR1 is SGHDT and CDR2 YYEEEE. The V end lost 3 bases, the J end lost 2 bases, and 12 bases lay between the germline ends.

The chain uses TRBV6-6 and TRBJ2-1; possibly TRBD2 for D (6 bases). CDR3 size: 15 residues. Germline CDR1 MNHNY, CDR2 SVGAGI (reference sequence). V dropped 4 bases and J dropped 3 bases, with 13 bases sitting between them. DNA of the CDR3: TGTGCCAGCAGTTTAGCGGAGCCGGGCTACAATGAGCAGTTCTTC. This translates into CASSLAEPGYNEQFF.

The V gene is TRBV7-9, the J gene TRBJ1-2; D gene ambiguous. Trimming stripped 5 bases from V and 3 bases from J, with 13 bases between. This CDR3 has 14 residues. Germline loops: CDR1 SEHNR, CDR2 FQNEAQ (reference sequence). This CDR3 is CASSLTRGDYGYTF. Written as DNA, the CDR3 is TGTGCCAGCAGCCTTACTCGGGGAGACTATGGCTACACCTTC.

On this clone: Other DNA sequences in the sample encode the same CDR3. The chain has TRBV30 and TRBJ2-3, with D perhaps TRBD2 (5 bases). This CDR3 spans 12 amino acids. CDR1 GTSNPN and CDR2 SVGIG come from the germline V gene (reference sequence). The germline V and J ends were trimmed by 0 bases and 6 bases, with 7 bases remaining between them. The DNA of the CDR3 is TGTGCCTGGAGTGTACTAGGGGATACGCAGTATTTT. Protein: CAWSVLGDTQYF.

This chain links TRBV5-6 with TRBJ2-7; D is possibly TRBD1 (8 bases). The CDR3 contains 15 residues. Trimming took off 4 bases at V and 0 bases at J, with 14 bases between the two ends. CDR1 is SGHDT, CDR2 YYEEEE, per germline. The CDR3 DNA reads TGTGCCAGCAGCGGGGGGGACAGGACCTCCTACGAGCAGTACTTC. Its translation: CASSGGDRTSYEQYF.

The chain links TRBV5-8 to TRBJ2-1; D gene uncertain. Trimming pared 0 bases from V and 9 bases from J, leaving 4 bases between. The CDR3 consists of 11 residues. Germline values: CDR1 SGHTS, CDR2 YDEGEE. DNA for the CDR3: TGTGCCAGCAGCTTGGACGGTGAGCAGTTCTTC. It codes for CASSLDGEQFF. Based on the CDR3 plus reference TRBV5-8 and TRBJ2-1, the full variable domain is EAGVTQSPTHLIKTRGQQATLRCSPISGHTSVYWYQQALGLGLQFLLWYDEGEERNRGNFPPRFSGRQFPNYSSELNVNALELEDSALYLCASSLDGEQFFGPGTRLTVL.

The CDR3 DNA follows: TGTGCCAGCAGCTCGGGGACAGCGACGCTCTATGGCTACACCTTC. Translated: CASSSGTATLYGYTF. The chain uses TRBV7-9 and TRBJ1-2; 7 nucleotides align to TRBD1. This CDR3 has 15 amino acids. Germline CDR1 SEHNR, CDR2 FQNEAQ (reference sequence). V gave up 4 bases and J gave up 4 bases; unmatched junction bases: 9.

This chain links TRBV6-1 with TRBJ1-2; 7 bases are shared with TRBD1. The CDR3 runs to 14 residues. The V segment lost 4 bases and the J segment 6 bases; nucleotides outside the gene matches: 8. Germline values: CDR1 MNHNS, CDR2 SASEGT. The CDR3 here is CASSVPTGIDGYTF. The CDR3 DNA follows: TGTGCCAGCAGTGTCCCGACAGGGATTGATGGCTACACCTTC.

The chain joins TRBV9 to TRBJ2-1; D is undetermined. This CDR3 is 13 amino acids long. The V end lost 0 bases, the J end lost 4 bases, and 5 bases lay between the germline ends. CDR1 and CDR2 (germline): SGDLS, YYNGEE. CDR3 nucleotide sequence: TGTGCCAGCAGCGTAGGAGAATACAATGAGCAGTTCTTC. Protein product: CASSVGEYNEQFF.

V is TRBV7-9 and J is TRBJ2-5, with D perhaps matching TRBD1 (6 bases). In germline, CDR1 is SEHNR, CDR2 FQNEAQ (reference sequence). Trimming pared 4 bases from V and 5 bases from J, leaving 14 bases between. This CDR3 region has 14 residues. The CDR3 DNA sequence: TGTGCCAGCAGCTCAGGGGTTGGAAGGGAGACCCAGTACTTC. Translated, it gives CASSSGVGRETQYF.

The chain combines TRBV30 with TRBJ1-1; D may be TRBD1 (6 bases). This CDR3 has 14 amino acids. Germline V gene data show CDR1 as GTSNPN and CDR2 as SVGIG (reference sequence). Trimming removed 0 bases from V and 5 bases from J, with 13 bases in between. The CDR3 coding sequence is TGTGCCTGGAGTGTAGGGTGGGGGGCAACTGAAGCTTTCTTT. Encoded protein: CAWSVGWGATEAFF.

The chain combines TRBV19 with TRBJ2-7; D remains ambiguous. V dropped 7 bases and J dropped 6 bases, with 10 bases sitting between them. In germline, CDR1 is LNHDA, CDR2 SQIVND (reference sequence). There are 11 residues in the CDR3. The DNA for the CDR3 is TGTGCCAGTACCCGGCGAATCGAGCAGTACTTC. Translated: CASTRRIEQYF. Combining the CDR3 with reference TRBV19 and TRBJ2-7 gives the whole variable domain DGGITQSPKYLFRKEGQNVTLSCEQNLNHDAMYWYRQDPGQGLRLIYYSQIVNDFQKGDIAEGYSVSREKKESFPLTVTSAQKNPTAFYLCASTRRIEQYFGPGTRLTVT.

J is TRBJ1-2 and V is TRBV29-1, with TRBD1 matching 7 bases. Germline V lookup: CDR1 SQVTM, CDR2 ANQGSEA. Unmatched junction bases numbered 5, after V lost 3 bases and J lost 7 bases. This CDR3 spans 12 amino acids. The CDR3 coding sequence is TGCAGCGTTGATACAGGGGAACCTGGCTACACCTTC. This sequence encodes CSVDTGEPGYTF.

The chain combines TRBV19 with TRBJ2-2, with D tentatively TRBD2 (7 bases). V dropped 2 bases and J dropped 5 bases, with 15 bases sitting between them. This CDR3 has 16 residues. CDR1 is LNHDA and CDR2 is SQIVND in the germline V gene (reference sequence). The chain's CDR3 is CASSISVGGPTGELFF. In nucleotides, the CDR3 is TGTGCCAGTAGTATATCGGTCGGGGGGCCTACCGGGGAGCTGTTTTTT.

The chain couples TRBV27 to TRBJ2-7; D is unclear. There are 13 residues in the CDR3. Germline CDR1 and CDR2: MNHEY and SMNVEV (reference sequence). V lost 3 bases, J lost 3 bases, and 9 bases lay in between. The CDR3 DNA reads TGTGCCAGCAGTTTCCGCCCACGCTACGAGCAGTACTTC. It yields the protein CASSFRPRYEQYF.

The V and J genes are TRBV18 and TRBJ1-2; D is ambiguous. Per the germline V gene, CDR1 is KGHSH and CDR2 is LQKENI. The CDR3 extends over 14 amino acids. The V end was cut by 6 bases, the J end by 7 bases, with 18 bases between. The CDR3: CASSPVEGSSGYTF. The CDR3 DNA reads TGTGCCAGCTCCCCTGTTGAGGGCTCGAGTGGCTACACCTTC.

The genes are TRBV27 and TRBJ1-4; 10 bases agree with TRBD1. Unmatched junction bases numbered 9, after V lost 3 bases and J lost 8 bases. This CDR3 comprises 16 residues. Germline CDR1 reads MNHEY; CDR2 reads SMNVEV (reference sequence). CDR3 loop: CASSLEGQGRREKLFF. DNA of the CDR3: TGTGCCAGCAGTTTGGAGGGACAGGGGAGACGAGAAAAACTGTTTTTT.

This chain uses TRBV6-6 with TRBJ2-7; 14 bases map to TRBD2. J gave up 3 bases and V 4 bases, and 2 bases lay outside the gene matches. Germline assignment: CDR1 MNHNY and CDR2 SVGAGI (reference sequence). The CDR3 has 15 amino acids. In DNA form, the CDR3 reads TGTGCCAGCAGTTGGACTAGCGGGGGGCGCTACGAGCAGTACTTC. It codes for CASSWTSGGRYEQYF.

The chain employs TRBV15 and TRBJ1-6; D gene unclear. V lost 0 bases to trimming and J lost 10 bases, with 4 bases between them. The CDR3 length is 12 residues. Per germline, CDR1 LNHNV and CDR2 YYDKDF (reference sequence). CDR3 loop: CATSRDYSPLHF. CDR3 in DNA: TGTGCCACCAGCAGAGATTACTCACCCCTCCACTTT.

Concerning this clone itself: The identical CDR3 is also encoded by other nucleotide sequences in the sample. The gene calls are TRBV19 and TRBJ2-7; D is unclear. In germline, CDR1 is LNHDA, CDR2 SQIVND (reference sequence). V dropped 4 bases and J dropped 1 base, with 8 bases sitting between them. This CDR3 is built from 13 residues. The chain's CDR3 is CASSTGLSYEQYF. The CDR3, as DNA: TGTGCCAGTAGTACCGGCCTTTCCTACGAGCAGTACTTC.